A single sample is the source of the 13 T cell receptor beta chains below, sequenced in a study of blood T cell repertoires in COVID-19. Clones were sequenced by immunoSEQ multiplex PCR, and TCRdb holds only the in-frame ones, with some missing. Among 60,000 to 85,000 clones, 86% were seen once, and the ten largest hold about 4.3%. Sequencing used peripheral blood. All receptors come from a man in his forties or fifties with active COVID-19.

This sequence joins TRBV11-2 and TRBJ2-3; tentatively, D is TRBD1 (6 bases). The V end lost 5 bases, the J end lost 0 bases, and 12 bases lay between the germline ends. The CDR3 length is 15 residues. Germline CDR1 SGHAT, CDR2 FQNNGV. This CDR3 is CASSRMGHSTDTQYF. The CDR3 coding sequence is TGTGCCAGCAGCCGGATGGGACACAGCACAGATACGCAGTATTTT.

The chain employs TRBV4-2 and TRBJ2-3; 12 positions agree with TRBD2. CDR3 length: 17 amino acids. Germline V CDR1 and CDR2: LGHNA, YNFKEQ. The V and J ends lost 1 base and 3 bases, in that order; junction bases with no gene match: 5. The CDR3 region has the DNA TGTGCCAGCAGCCAAGCCGGACTAGCGGGACTGACAGATACGCAGTATTTT. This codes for CASSQAGLAGLTDTQYF.

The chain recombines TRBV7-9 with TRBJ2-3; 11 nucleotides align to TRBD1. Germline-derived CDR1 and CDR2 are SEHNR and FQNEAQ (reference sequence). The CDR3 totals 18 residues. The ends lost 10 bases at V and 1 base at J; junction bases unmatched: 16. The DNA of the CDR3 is TGTGCCACCCCCCTAGGACCCGGGACAGGGGGTCGCACAGATACGCAGTATTTT. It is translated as CATPLGPGTGGRTDTQYF.

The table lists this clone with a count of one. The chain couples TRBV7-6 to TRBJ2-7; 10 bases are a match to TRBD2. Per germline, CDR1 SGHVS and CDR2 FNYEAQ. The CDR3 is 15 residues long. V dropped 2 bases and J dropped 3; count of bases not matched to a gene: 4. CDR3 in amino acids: CASSLTSGTIYEQYF. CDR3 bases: TGTGCCAGCAGCTTAACTAGCGGGACTATCTACGAGCAGTACTTC.

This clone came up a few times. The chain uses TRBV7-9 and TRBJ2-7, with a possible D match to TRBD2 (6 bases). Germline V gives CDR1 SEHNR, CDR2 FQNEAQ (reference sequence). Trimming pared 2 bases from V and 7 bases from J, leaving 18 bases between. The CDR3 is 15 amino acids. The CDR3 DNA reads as TGTGCCAGCAGCTTATTGGCGGGGTCCAGCTTAGAGCAGTACTTC. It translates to CASSLLAGSSLEQYF.

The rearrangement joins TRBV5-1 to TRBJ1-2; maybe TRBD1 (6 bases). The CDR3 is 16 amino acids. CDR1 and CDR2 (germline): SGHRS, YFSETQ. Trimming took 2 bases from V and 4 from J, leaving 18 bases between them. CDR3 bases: TGCGCCAGCAGCTTCGCATCGGGACAAACAGCCTATGGCTACACCTTC. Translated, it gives CASSFASGQTAYGYTF. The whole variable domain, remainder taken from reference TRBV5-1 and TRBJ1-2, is KAGVTQTPRYLIKTRGQQVTLSCSPISGHRSVSWYQQTPGQGLQFLFEYFSETQRNKGNFPGRFSGRQFSNSRSEMNVSTLELGDSALYLCASSFASGQTAYGYTFGSGTRLTVV.

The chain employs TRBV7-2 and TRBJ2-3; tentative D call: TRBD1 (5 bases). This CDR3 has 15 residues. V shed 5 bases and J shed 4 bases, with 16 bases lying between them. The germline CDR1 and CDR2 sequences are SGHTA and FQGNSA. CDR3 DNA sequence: TGTGCCAGCAGCCCTTTTGGGGCTAATTCAGATACGCAGTATTTT. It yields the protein CASSPFGANSDTQYF.

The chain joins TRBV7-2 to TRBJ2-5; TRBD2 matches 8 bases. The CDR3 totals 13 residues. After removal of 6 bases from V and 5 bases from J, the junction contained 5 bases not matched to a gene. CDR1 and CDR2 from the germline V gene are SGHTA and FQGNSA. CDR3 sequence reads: CASSYGGVETQYF. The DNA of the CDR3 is TGTGCCAGCAGTTACGGGGGGGTGGAGACCCAGTACTTC.

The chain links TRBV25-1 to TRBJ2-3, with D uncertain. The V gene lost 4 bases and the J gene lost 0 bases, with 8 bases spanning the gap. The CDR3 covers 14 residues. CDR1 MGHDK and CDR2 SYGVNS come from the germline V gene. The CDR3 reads CASSAATSTDTQYF. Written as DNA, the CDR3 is TGTGCCAGCAGTGCCGCTACTAGCACAGATACGCAGTATTTT.

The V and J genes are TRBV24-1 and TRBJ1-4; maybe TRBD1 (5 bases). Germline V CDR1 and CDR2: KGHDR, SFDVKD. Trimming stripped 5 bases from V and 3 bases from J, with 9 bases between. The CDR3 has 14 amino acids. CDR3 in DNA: TGTGCCACCAGTGCGGGGGGTCCTAATGAAAAACTGTTTTTT. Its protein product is CATSAGGPNEKLFF.

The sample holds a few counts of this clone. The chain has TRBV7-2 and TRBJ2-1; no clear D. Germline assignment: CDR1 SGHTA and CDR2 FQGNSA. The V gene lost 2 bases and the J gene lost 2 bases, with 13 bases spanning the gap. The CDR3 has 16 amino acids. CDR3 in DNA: TGTGCCAGCAGCTTACAATTGCGGATTCCCTACAATGAGCAGTTCTTC. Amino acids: CASSLQLRIPYNEQFF.

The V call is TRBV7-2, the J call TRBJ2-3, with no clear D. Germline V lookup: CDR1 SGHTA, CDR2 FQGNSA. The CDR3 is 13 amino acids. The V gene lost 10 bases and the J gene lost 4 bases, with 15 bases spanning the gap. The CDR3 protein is CATSDIFPDTQYF. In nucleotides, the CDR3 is TGTGCCACATCAGACATTTTCCCAGATACGCAGTATTTT. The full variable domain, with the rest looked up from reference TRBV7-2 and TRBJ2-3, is GAGVSQSPSNKVTEKGKDVELRCDPISGHTALYWYRQSLGQGLEFLIYFQGNSAPDKSGLPSDRFSAERTGGSVSTLTIQRTQQEDSAVYLCATSDIFPDTQYFGPGTRLTVL.

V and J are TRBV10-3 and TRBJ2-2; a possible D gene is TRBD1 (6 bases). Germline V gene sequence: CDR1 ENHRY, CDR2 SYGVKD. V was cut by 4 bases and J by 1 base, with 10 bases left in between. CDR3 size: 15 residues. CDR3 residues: CAISARGENTGELFF. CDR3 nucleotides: TGTGCCATCAGTGCCAGGGGTGAGAACACCGGGGAGCTGTTTTTT.